This T cell receptor beta chain was captured in a study of molecular identifiers for immune sequencing clone quantification. In this sample, this clonotype turned up a few times. Antigen unknown. V was pared by 2 bases and J by 2 bases, with 12 bases between. The CDR3 runs 15 residues. MiXCR, applied by TCRdb to the PCR reads, yields one record per CDR3 protein. The data contain roughly 320,000 distinct CDR3 sequences, about 23% of them singletons. As CD8+CD4-CCR7+CD45RA+ cells, naive CD8 T cells were sorted. Study-level results: Clones above 20 RNA copies contained over 99% of effector molecules but under 1% of naive ones.

The chain couples TRBV12-3 or TRBV12-4 to TRBJ1-1; D uncertain. This TCR was sampled from a human donor in good health. Some libraries in this study had Jurkat cell RNA spiked in. Sequencing was done on a sample of naive CD8+ T cells from blood, with Jurkat cell RNA spiked in. The subset is: FACS-sorted CD8+CD4-CCR7+CD45RA+ naive T cells. CDR3 sequence reads: CASSLSGQANTEAFF. CDR3 DNA: TGTGCCAGCAGTTTAAGTGGGCAGGCTAACACTGAAGCTTTCTTT.